The 24 T cell receptor beta chains below come from one sample, sequenced in a study of shared T cell receptors in the human thymus (dated by TCRdb to the early 2020s). The protocol used for the library was the immunoSEQ multiplex PCR assay. Held by TCRdb, this immuneACCESS table contains in-frame sequences only and omits some clones. Under half of the omission traces to an unresolved V gene where checked; the cause of the rest is unknown. For this sample the table gives about 380,000 clones, of which roughly 94% were detected only once. Approximately 0.018% of the sample rests with the top ten. Sequencing was performed on thymocytes. Receptors originate from a human donor.

J is TRBJ2-3 and V is TRBV30, with 9 bases identical to TRBD2. V shed 2 bases, J shed 5 bases, and the junction held 14 bases outside the gene matches. Germline V gene data show CDR1 as GTSNPN and CDR2 as SVGIG (reference sequence). The CDR3 covers 17 residues. In DNA, the CDR3 is TGTGCCTGGAGTCCCAGGTTGATAGCGGGAGCTGGAGATACGCAGTATTTT. Translated, it gives CAWSPRLIAGAGDTQYF.

The rearrangement uses TRBV28 and TRBJ1-1; 8 bases match TRBD1. CDR1 and CDR2 (germline): MDHEN, SYDVKM. The ends lost 5 bases at V and 0 bases at J; junction bases unmatched: 5. The CDR3 sequence is 15 residues long. CDR3 sequence reads: CASSPPDRVNTEAFF. The CDR3 bases are TGTGCCAGCAGTCCTCCGGACAGGGTGAACACTGAAGCTTTCTTT.

The rearrangement joins TRBV4-1 to TRBJ1-5; 11 bases line up with TRBD1. This CDR3 region has 18 residues. Germline CDR1 MGHRA, CDR2 YSYEKL. After removal of 0 bases from V and 2 bases from J, the junction contained 6 bases not matched to a gene. As DNA, the CDR3 is TGCGCCAGCAGCCAAGATGGGGGACAGGGGGGTTGCAATCAGCCCCAGCATTTT. Translated, it gives CASSQDGGQGGCNQPQHF.

V and J are TRBV4-1 and TRBJ2-3; 8 bases are a match to TRBD2. Trimming at V came to 3 bases and at J to 1 base, leaving 15 bases not matched to a gene. CDR1 and CDR2 (germline): MGHRA, YSYEKL. This CDR3 region has 19 residues. The chain's CDR3 is CASSHPPSGRAAGTDTQYF. The CDR3 region has the DNA TGCGCCAGCAGCCACCCCCCTAGCGGGCGGGCAGCGGGCACAGATACGCAGTATTTT.

The rearrangement joins TRBV30 to TRBJ2-7; no definite D call. There are 12 residues in the CDR3. Germline assignment: CDR1 GTSNPN and CDR2 SVGIG (reference sequence). The V and J ends lost 4 bases and 5 bases respectively, with 12 bases between them. The CDR3: CAWTGPGHEQYF. CDR3 coding DNA: TGTGCCTGGACCGGGCCCGGACACGAGCAGTACTTC.

The chain recombines TRBV15 with TRBJ2-7; 8 bases match TRBD2. After removal of 0 bases from V and 6 bases from J, the junction contained 10 bases not matched to a gene. Germline CDR1 reads LNHNV; CDR2 reads YYDKDF (reference sequence). The CDR3 sequence is 16 residues long. CDR3 nucleotide sequence: TGTGCCACCAGCAGAGATCCACGGGAGGGCCTTTGCGAGCAGTACTTC. It encodes CATSRDPREGLCEQYF.

This CDR3 reads CASSFGYYEQYF. The CDR3 bases are TGTGCCAGCAGTTTTGGCTACTACGAGCAGTACTTC. The chain is built from TRBV2 and TRBJ2-7, with D uncertain. Trimming shortened V by 5 bases and J by 3 bases, and 8 bases separated the two germline ends. The germline CDR1 and CDR2 sequences are SNHLY and FYNNEI. The CDR3 loop spans 12 amino acids.

V gene TRBV6-6 combines with J gene TRBJ2-5, with D maybe TRBD1 (6 bases). Germline CDR1 is MNHNY and CDR2 is SVGAGI (reference sequence). This CDR3 spans 16 amino acids. V was trimmed by 6 bases and J by 3 bases, leaving 20 bases between them. For the CDR3, the DNA is TGTGCCAGCAGCACCAAGACATCAGGGGAAGAAGAGACCCAGTACTTC. It specifies CASSTKTSGEEETQYF.

V gene TRBV30 combines with J gene TRBJ2-5, with D unresolved. V was clipped by 2 bases and J by 1 base, with 5 bases between them. CDR1 is GTSNPN, CDR2 SVGIG, per germline (reference sequence). The length of the CDR3 is 12 residues. CDR3 protein: CAWSNRQETQYF. The CDR3 nucleotides read TGTGCCTGGAGTAACCGCCAAGAGACCCAGTACTTC. The whole variable domain, filled in from reference TRBV30 and TRBJ2-5, reads SQTIHQWPATLVQPVGSPLSLECTVEGTSNPNLYWYRQAAGRGLQLLFYSVGIGQISSEVPQNLSASRPQDRQFILSSKKLLLSDSGFYLCAWSNRQETQYFGPGTRLLVL.

V usage is TRBV5-1 and J usage is TRBJ2-7; D is perhaps TRBD1 (6 bases). Per the germline V gene, CDR1 is SGHRS and CDR2 is YFSETQ. V was clipped by 3 bases and J by 0 bases, with 16 bases between them. The CDR3 has 16 residues. The CDR3 sequence: CASSWGTGFISYEQYF. DNA of the CDR3: TGCGCCAGCAGCTGGGGAACAGGGTTTATCTCCTACGAGCAGTACTTC.

The chain recombines TRBV4-1 with TRBJ2-7; TRBD1 might be the D (5 bases). Trimming removed 8 bases from V and 4 bases from J, with 18 bases in between. Germline CDR1 and CDR2: MGHRA and YSYEKL. This CDR3 region has 14 residues. The CDR3 loop reads CASRPVSRAYEQYF. The CDR3 nucleotides are TGCGCCAGCCGACCAGTGAGCAGGGCGTACGAGCAGTACTTC.

The chain couples TRBV13 to TRBJ2-7; 7 bases line up with TRBD2. CDR1 and CDR2 (germline): PRHDT, FYEKMQ (reference sequence). Germline trimming cut 4 bases from V and 6 bases from J; bases unmatched to any gene: 12. CDR3 length: 15 amino acids. CDR3 sequence reads: CASSWRGSALSEQYF. The CDR3 DNA sequence: TGTGCCAGCAGCTGGCGGGGGAGCGCCCTTTCCGAGCAGTACTTC.

The CDR3 coding sequence is TGCGCCAGCAGCTTGGTCGAGATCAACACTGAAGCTTTCTTT. It codes for CASSLVEINTEAFF. This chain uses TRBV5-1 with TRBJ1-1; D gene unclear. The CDR3 extends over 14 amino acids. Trimming took 0 bases from V and 2 from J, leaving 8 bases between them. Germline assignment: CDR1 SGHRS and CDR2 YFSETQ.

The gene calls are TRBV28 and TRBJ2-3; D might be TRBD2 (5 bases). CDR1 and CDR2 from the germline V gene are MDHEN and SYDVKM. CDR3 size: 21 residues. Trimming cost V 6 bases and J 4 bases, with 35 bases left between them. The CDR3 region has the DNA TGTGCCAGCAGCCCTCGGATCCTGGAAGCGGCCACTCCCAAAGCTTCAGATACGCAGTATTTT. Translated: CASSPRILEAATPKASDTQYF.

The gene calls are TRBV4-2 and TRBJ2-3; D may be TRBD2 (6 bases). Germline CDR1 is LGHNA and CDR2 is YNFKEQ. V was shortened by 2 bases and J by 6 bases, with 21 bases between the two germline ends. CDR3 length: 17 residues. CDR3 amino acids: CASSQFGGPDPGDTQYF. As DNA, the CDR3 is TGTGCCAGCAGCCAATTCGGGGGACCCGACCCTGGGGATACGCAGTATTTT.

V is TRBV19 and J is TRBJ2-2; 11 bases fit TRBD2. The CDR3 spans 15 residues. V gave up 7 bases and J gave up 7 bases; unmatched junction bases: 8. The germline gives CDR1 LNHDA, CDR2 SQIVND (reference sequence). The CDR3 coding sequence is TGTGCCAGTATCAGACTAGCGGGAATTTACGGGGAGCTGTTTTTT. Translating it yields CASIRLAGIYGELFF.

This clone has a handful of counts. The chain joins TRBV7-9 to TRBJ1-5, with D uncertain. The V gene's germline CDR1 is SEHNR and CDR2 FQNEAQ (reference sequence). Trimming removed 1 base from V and 2 bases from J, with 12 bases in between. This CDR3 is 16 amino acids long. Here the CDR3 DNA reads TGTGCCAGCAGCTTAGTGGGCCCTAATGGCAATCAGCCCCAGCATTTT. This gives the protein CASSLVGPNGNQPQHF.

CDR3 coding DNA: TGTGCCAGCAGCTTAGGGGTCAGATTATACGAGCAGTACTTC. Its translation: CASSLGVRLYEQYF. V is TRBV11-2 and J is TRBJ2-7; D is ambiguous. This CDR3 is 14 amino acids long. CDR1 is SGHAT and CDR2 is FQNNGV in the germline V gene. Trimming cost V 1 base and J 4 bases, with 11 bases left between them.

The V gene is TRBV9, the J gene TRBJ2-7; no clear D. V gave up 0 bases and J gave up 4 bases, with 20 bases separating them. This CDR3 spans 17 amino acids. Germline V CDR1 and CDR2: SGDLS, YYNGEE. CDR3 sequence: CASSVVSSLDHPYEQYF. CDR3 nucleotides: TGTGCCAGCAGCGTAGTAAGTTCTTTGGACCACCCTTACGAGCAGTACTTC.

The chain carries TRBV19 and TRBJ2-1, with no clear D. The germline V and J ends were trimmed by 4 bases and 9 bases, with 16 bases remaining between them. The germline V gene encodes CDR1 LNHDA and CDR2 SQIVND (reference sequence). The CDR3 contains 14 residues. In DNA, the CDR3 is TGTGCCAGTAGTACTCCCCTACTGGATGGTGAGCAGTTCTTC. It specifies CASSTPLLDGEQFF.

The chain uses TRBV7-9 and TRBJ1-5, with D possibly TRBD1 on 5 matching bases. CDR1 is SEHNR and CDR2 is FQNEAQ in the germline V gene (reference sequence). V was clipped by 8 bases and J by 5 bases, with 22 bases between them. CDR3 size: 16 residues. The CDR3 sequence is CASSPGARVMYQPQHF. The CDR3 coding sequence is TGTGCCAGCTCACCGGGCGCCAGGGTCATGTATCAGCCCCAGCATTTT. Full variable domain (rest looked up from reference TRBV7-9 and TRBJ1-5): DTGVSQNPRHKITKRGQNVTFRCDPISEHNRLYWYRQTLGQGPEFLTYFQNEAQLEKSRLLSDRFSAERPKGSFSTLEIQRTEQGDSAMYLCASSPGARVMYQPQHFGDGTRLSIL.

The chain combines TRBV28 with TRBJ1-4, with D possibly TRBD1 on 5 matching bases. V lost 5 bases to trimming and J lost 4 bases, with 20 bases between them. Germline V gene lookup returns CDR1 MDHEN and CDR2 SYDVKM. The CDR3 is 17 amino acids. CDR3 DNA: TGTGCCAGCAGTCGCACCCGTACTAGGGGTCTTAATGAAAAACTGTTTTTT. Its translation: CASSRTRTRGLNEKLFF.

This clone has just one count. J is TRBJ2-7 and V is TRBV28; the D is unclear. CDR1 is MDHEN and CDR2 is SYDVKM in the germline V gene. Trimming shortened V by 11 bases and J by 4 bases, and 21 bases separated the two germline ends. This CDR3 comprises 14 residues. Written as DNA, the CDR3 is TGTGCCGGATCAACGGGCCGGGCCGGGTACGAGCAGTACTTC. Its translation: CAGSTGRAGYEQYF.

The chain recombines TRBV15 with TRBJ2-3; a possible D gene is TRBD2 (5 bases). With 1 base removed from V and 5 bases from J, the gap between germline ends came to 16 bases. The CDR3 is made up of 16 amino acids. Germline V gene lookup returns CDR1 LNHNV and CDR2 YYDKDF (reference sequence). The CDR3 DNA reads TGTGCCACCAGCAGAGGAGGACCTCGGGATGTAGATACGCAGTATTTT. Residues: CATSRGGPRDVDTQYF.